This entry lists 28 T cell receptor beta chains sequenced from one sample in a study of graft-versus-host responses after intestinal transplantation. Sequencing used immunoSEQ multiplex PCR; TCRdb keeps in-frame clones, though not all of them. The data contain around 78,000 clones, around 87% of them singletons. No antigen has been identified for these receptors. The sample consisted of unstimulated CD8+ T cells sorted from spleen or lymph node cells, taken before transplant. The receptors shown here come from a human donor who was the organ donor for an intestinal transplant.

The chain couples TRBV5-1 to TRBJ1-2; D is perhaps TRBD1 (6 bases). Germline values: CDR1 SGHRS, CDR2 YFSETQ. CDR3 length: 15 amino acids. With 0 bases removed from V and 2 bases from J, the gap between germline ends came to 11 bases. The CDR3 is CASSLVVGANYGYTF. The CDR3 nucleotides read TGCGCCAGCAGCTTGGTTGTGGGGGCGAACTATGGCTACACCTTC.

CDR3 protein: CASSNRGHQPQHF. CDR3 in DNA: TGTGCCAGTAGTAACAGGGGGCATCAGCCCCAGCATTTT. The chain has TRBV19 and TRBJ1-5; 9 bases line up with TRBD1. Per the germline V gene, CDR1 is LNHDA and CDR2 is SQIVND (reference sequence). The CDR3 length is 13 residues. Trimming took 4 bases from V and 5 from J; bases not matched to a gene: 0.

This sequence joins TRBV19 and TRBJ1-1, with D possibly TRBD1 on 5 matching bases. Germline assignment: CDR1 LNHDA and CDR2 SQIVND (reference sequence). Trimming shortened V by 9 bases and J by 1 base, and 24 bases separated the two germline ends. CDR3 length: 17 amino acids. CDR3 protein: CASQGAPIYSGNTEAFF. The CDR3 DNA is TGTGCCAGCCAAGGGGCCCCCATCTATTCAGGGAACACTGAAGCTTTCTTT.

The chain joins TRBV11-1 to TRBJ2-7, with TRBD2 matching 11 bases. The CDR3 spans 18 residues. CDR1 SGHAT and CDR2 FQDESV come from the germline V gene (reference sequence). The V segment lost 4 bases and the J segment 0 bases; nucleotides outside the gene matches: 11. The CDR3 reads CASSSEGLAVPSSYEQYF. DNA of the CDR3: TGTGCCAGCAGCTCCGAGGGACTAGCGGTCCCGAGCTCCTACGAGCAGTACTTC.

The genes are TRBV6-1 and TRBJ1-2; D gene ambiguous. Germline-derived CDR1 and CDR2 are MNHNS and SASEGT. Deletions cut 7 bases from V and 6 bases from J, with 6 bases between. This CDR3 contains 10 residues. The CDR3: CASMRDGYTF. The CDR3 DNA reads as TGTGCCAGCATGAGGGATGGCTACACCTTC.

V and J are TRBV27 and TRBJ2-7; tentatively, D is TRBD2 (6 bases). The germline V gene has CDR1 MNHEY and CDR2 SMNVEV (reference sequence). The CDR3 covers 14 residues. Trimming pared 6 bases from V and 2 bases from J, leaving 14 bases between. Here the CDR3 DNA reads TGTGCCAGCAGCCCGACTGGGACTCCCTACGAGCAGTACTTC. Translating it yields CASSPTGTPYEQYF.

The rearrangement links TRBV5-1 to TRBJ2-3; D is perhaps TRBD2 (6 bases). V gave up 5 bases and J gave up 3 bases, with 7 bases separating them. In germline, CDR1 is SGHRS, CDR2 YFSETQ. The CDR3 spans 12 residues. CDR3 DNA: TGCGCCAGCAGGGCGGGGACAGATACGCAGTATTTT. Its translation: CASRAGTDTQYF.

This chain uses TRBV5-1 with TRBJ2-3; D perhaps matches TRBD2 (7 bases). The CDR3 loop spans 15 amino acids. The germline gives CDR1 SGHRS, CDR2 YFSETQ. Trimming left V 3 bases short and J 0 bases short, with 11 bases between. CDR3 loop: CASSSGGTSTDTQYF. CDR3 sequence (DNA): TGCGCCAGCAGCTCGGGGGGCACGAGCACAGATACGCAGTATTTT.

The CDR3 sequence: CASSRDIGAYGYTF. In DNA, the CDR3 is TGTGCCAGCAGCCGGGATATAGGGGCCTATGGCTACACCTTC. The V gene is TRBV5-6, the J gene TRBJ1-2; a weak D match, TRBD1 (5 bases). Germline V gene sequence: CDR1 SGHDT, CDR2 YYEEEE. V lost 4 bases, J lost 4 bases, and 14 bases lay in between. CDR3 length: 14 residues. Full variable domain (outside the CDR3, taken from reference TRBV5-6 and TRBJ1-2): DAGVTQSPTHLIKTRGQQVTLRCSPKSGHDTVSWYQQALGQGPQFIFQYYEEEERQRGNFPDRFSGHQFPNYSSELNVNALLLGDSALYLCASSRDIGAYGYTFGSGTRLTVV.

The chain couples TRBV4-1 to TRBJ2-6; 7 bases are a match to TRBD1. CDR1 is MGHRA, CDR2 YSYEKL, per germline. The V and J ends lost 2 bases and 0 bases, in that order; junction bases with no gene match: 7. The CDR3 is made up of 18 amino acids. In DNA form, the CDR3 reads TGCGCCAGCAGCCAACCAGGACAGGCCTTCTCTGGGGCCAACGTCCTGACTTTC. Encoded protein: CASSQPGQAFSGANVLTF.

This chain joins TRBV10-3 and TRBJ1-1; D perhaps matches TRBD1 (5 bases). This CDR3 is built from 16 residues. Between the trimmed V and J ends, which lost 7 bases and 1 base, there was a span of 19 bases. Germline CDR1 ENHRY, CDR2 SYGVKD. CDR3 nucleotides: TGTGCCATCACCATCCTTGTGGGAGGGGAGAACACTGAAGCTTTCTTT. This codes for CAITILVGGENTEAFF.

The V gene is TRBV9, the J gene TRBJ1-1; D unresolved. Germline CDR1 and CDR2: SGDLS and YYNGEE. The CDR3 loop spans 19 amino acids. V lost 0 bases and J lost 0, with 21 bases in between. The DNA of the CDR3 is TGTGCCAGCAGCGTAGGGCCAGTAATCCCCAAGGGATTGAACACTGAAGCTTTCTTT. Protein sequence: CASSVGPVIPKGLNTEAFF.

The rearrangement uses TRBV28 and TRBJ2-7; D unclear. V lost 1 base and J 3 bases, leaving 25 bases between the germline ends. There are 19 residues in the CDR3. Germline assignment: CDR1 MDHEN and CDR2 SYDVKM. In nucleotides, the CDR3 is TGTGCCAGCAGTTTATTTTTCTGGGGTAGTTCTTCCCACTACTACGAGCAGTACTTC. Its protein product is CASSLFFWGSSSHYYEQYF.

The gene calls are TRBV27 and TRBJ2-2, with unresolved D. Germline values: CDR1 MNHEY, CDR2 SMNVEV (reference sequence). V was shortened by 3 bases and J by 6 bases, with 2 bases between the two germline ends. The length of the CDR3 is 11 residues. CDR3 residues: CASSLAGELFF. The CDR3 DNA sequence: TGTGCCAGCAGTTTGGCCGGGGAGCTGTTTTTT.

This sequence joins TRBV30 and TRBJ1-1, with a weak D call TRBD1 (5 bases). This CDR3 comprises 13 residues. Germline CDR1 reads GTSNPN; CDR2 reads SVGIG (reference sequence). Trimming stripped 0 bases from V and 3 bases from J, with 8 bases between. The CDR3 sequence: CAWSVGVDTEAFF. In DNA form, the CDR3 reads TGTGCCTGGAGTGTAGGGGTAGACACTGAAGCTTTCTTT.

The chain carries TRBV4-1 and TRBJ2-7, with D uncertain. The germline V gene encodes CDR1 MGHRA and CDR2 YSYEKL. V lost 0 bases, J lost 7 bases, and 10 bases lay in between. The CDR3 has 13 amino acids. This CDR3 is CASSQEDVWEQYF. CDR3 sequence (DNA): TGCGCCAGCAGCCAAGAGGATGTCTGGGAGCAGTACTTC.

There are a few counts of this clone. The rearrangement uses TRBV28 and TRBJ2-1; TRBD2 is a possible D gene (6 bases). The CDR3 is 15 amino acids. V was trimmed by 5 bases and J by 3 bases, leaving 14 bases between them. CDR1 is MDHEN, CDR2 SYDVKM, per germline. CDR3 nucleotide sequence: TGTGCCAGCAGTCCGGGACTCCAACTCTACAATGAGCAGTTCTTC. It translates to CASSPGLQLYNEQFF.

This clone is classed as medium-sized. This chain links TRBV5-4 with TRBJ2-7; D remains unclear. Trimming stripped 4 bases from V and 5 bases from J, with 13 bases between. The CDR3 totals 13 residues. The germline V gene encodes CDR1 SGHNT and CDR2 YYREEE (reference sequence). The CDR3 nucleotides read TGTGCCAGCAGCCCCAGCCCTTTCGACGAGCAGTACTTC. Translation: CASSPSPFDEQYF.

The rearrangement uses TRBV21-1 and TRBJ2-7; TRBD1 is the table's D call, not checked against the DNA. TRBV21-1 is a documented pseudogene. The CDR3 extends over 14 amino acids. CDR3 loop: CASSKVQYLYEQYF. The CDR3 region has the DNA TGTGCCAGCAGCAAAGTACAGTATCTCTACGAGCAGTACTTC.

The chain carries TRBV6-5 and TRBJ1-6, with D unclear. Trimming removed 8 bases from V and 7 bases from J, with 6 bases in between. The CDR3 consists of 11 residues. CDR1 and CDR2 (germline): MNHEY, SVGAGI. The CDR3 loop is CASGPNSPLHF. The DNA for the CDR3 is TGTGCCAGCGGTCCCAATTCACCCCTCCACTTT.

The chain links TRBV6-6 to TRBJ2-1; D possibly corresponds to TRBD2 (6 bases). The CDR3 has 15 residues. Germline V gives CDR1 MNHNY, CDR2 SVGAGI (reference sequence). Trimming cost V 2 bases and J 9 bases, with 17 bases left between them. The CDR3 is CASSYTGGRNPEQFF. In DNA form, the CDR3 reads TGTGCCAGCAGTTACACCGGGGGTCGAAACCCTGAGCAGTTCTTC.

J is TRBJ1-5 and V is TRBV6-5, with D tentatively TRBD1 (5 bases). CDR1 MNHEY and CDR2 SVGAGI come from the germline V gene. The CDR3 runs 14 residues. Between the trimmed V and J ends, which lost 0 bases and 2 bases, there was a span of 5 bases. The CDR3 nucleotides read TGTGCCAGCAGTTACTCACAGGGCAATCAGCCCCAGCATTTT. This encodes CASSYSQGNQPQHF.

The chain's CDR3 is CASSGLPPSEQFF. DNA of the CDR3: TGCGCCAGCAGTGGACTGCCCCCGAGTGAGCAGTTCTTC. This chain links TRBV10-1 with TRBJ2-1; D is uncertain. CDR3 length: 13 residues. Trimming took off 4 bases at V and 9 bases at J, with 13 bases between the two ends. Germline V gene lookup returns CDR1 WNHNN and CDR2 SYGVQD (reference sequence).

The gene calls are TRBV28 and TRBJ2-7; 9 nucleotides line up with TRBD1. The CDR3 runs to 14 residues. Germline CDR1 MDHEN, CDR2 SYDVKM. The V and J ends lost 4 bases and 3 bases, in that order; junction bases with no gene match: 4. CDR3: CASSYSTGGYEQYF. CDR3 DNA sequence: TGTGCCAGCAGTTACTCGACAGGGGGCTACGAGCAGTACTTC.

About this clone: Compared with germline, one end of the junction differs, possibly owing to a read error. The CDR3 region has the DNA TGTGTCAGCAGCTTAGCGCCCTCGGGACTAGTCGCCTACAATGAGCAGTTCTTC. Translating gives CVSSLAPSGLVAYNEQFF. The gene calls are TRBV7-7 and TRBJ2-1, with TRBD2 matching 8 bases. The CDR3 spans 18 residues. CDR1 and CDR2 from the germline V gene are SSHAT and FNYEAQ (reference sequence).

This clone was recorded a few times. The chain employs TRBV7-2 and TRBJ2-7, with 8 bases aligning to TRBD2. The CDR3 loop spans 15 amino acids. The ends lost 4 bases at V and 2 bases at J; junction bases unmatched: 7. The V gene's germline CDR1 is SGHTA and CDR2 FQGNSA. The CDR3 nucleotides are TGTGCCAGCAGCTCTGTAGCGGGGAGAACCTACGAGCAGTACTTC. Amino acids: CASSSVAGRTYEQYF.

V usage is TRBV4-1 and J usage is TRBJ1-3, with D perhaps matching TRBD1 (5 bases). The CDR3 loop spans 15 amino acids. With 6 bases removed from V and 0 bases from J, the gap between germline ends came to 12 bases. Germline V lookup: CDR1 MGHRA, CDR2 YSYEKL. The CDR3, as DNA: TGCGCCAGCAGTCCCGACAGCGGCTCTGGAAACACCATATATTTT. This codes for CASSPDSGSGNTIYF.

In DNA form, the CDR3 reads TGCGCCAGCAGCCAAGCCGGCTTTGGGACAGGGGGGCTAATTTACGAAAAACTGTTTTTT. Its translation: CASSQAGFGTGGLIYEKLFF. The genes are TRBV4-1 and TRBJ1-4; 11 positions match TRBD1. The CDR3 length is 20 residues. The germline gives CDR1 MGHRA, CDR2 YSYEKL. With 1 base clipped from V and 8 bases from J, the junction kept 18 bases outside the gene matches.